This TCR beta chain was found in a study of cytomegalovirus exposure and HLA in healthy donors (dated by TCRdb to about 2017). Regarding the research as a whole: An earlier analysis of several hundred of the donors reported 276 Gb of sequence data and 117 million unique TCR beta sequences from about 180 million T cells. Among about 360 genotyped donors of the cohort, an average of about 240,000 unique TCR beta nucleotide sequences were sequenced per donor, about a sixth of them non-productive. A handful of DR-DQ haplotypes were handled as single units for association and clustering because linkage in the cohort was strong. High-throughput TCR immunosequencing, statistical association of individual TCRs with disease status, and machine learning were combined to predict cytomegalovirus infection status. To study patterns of TCR occurrence, a later analysis re-analyzed previously published TCR beta repertoires from 600 to 750 donors and added high-resolution HLA genotyping. The study aimed to test whether signatures of past pathogen exposure could be identified by cataloging public T cell receptors. Typing coverage differed by locus: A, B, C, DRB1 and DQB1 were typed in about 629-630 donors, DQA1 in about 550, DPA1 in 600 to 610, and DPB1 in just under 490. All discovery cohort repertoires had been generated using a single sequencing platform. Both class I and class II loci were covered by HLA typing, at four-digit resolution. An early release that covered fewer than 750 HLA-typed donors contained around 330 gigabases of sequencing data and approximately 85 million unique TCR sequences. Besides the first cohort of hundreds of subjects, a separate validation cohort made up of over 95 different subjects was used. In the later analysis, no new phenotypic data were used to find candidate immune exposures; instead, reliance was placed on TCR beta sequences and their occurrence across donors. The study used immunosequencing to profile the T cell repertoires of around 600 subjects and linked those repertoires to cytomegalovirus serostatus. An earlier analysis of approximately 630 of the donors applied high-throughput TCR beta sequencing to assess whether each TCR beta V gene segment acted as functional or pseudogenic. Alongside the repertoire data, information on donor age, sex, ethnicity and CMV serostatus was compiled. Of the roughly 400 genotyped donors, around 81% fell in the genetic ancestry cluster associated with self-reported Caucasian donors. In a later genetic analysis, genome-wide SNP genotypes for about three fifths of the roughly 670 donors were used, and that subset was treated as a discovery cohort. Study-level results and caveats: A later analysis reported that several top co-occurrence clusters appeared linked to parvovirus B19, influenza, CMV and Epstein-Barr virus. In a later analysis, most CMV-associated TCR beta chains were found to appear HLA-restricted, with HLA associations seemingly driven largely by CMV exposure. Because HLA typing was unavailable for some donors at each locus, only the typed subset was used in association tests. Because the 87-base-pair reads could not distinguish some IMGT-functional V segments, including TRBV6-2 and TRBV6-3, those segments were excluded. At a false discovery rate of 0.05, a later analysis linked fewer than 20,000 TCR beta sequences to specific HLA alleles. In an earlier analysis of some 500 of the donors, most TCR beta V segments were observed in productive rearrangements about 87% or about 30% of the time, broadly matching IMGT annotations. The sequencing pipeline was judged likely to have produced a cluster of highly shared sequence variants as a technical artifact. The authors suggested that the approach could potentially be extended to other disease states and immunological phenotypes. While some public TCRs were present in many individuals, most TCR sequences turned up only very rarely across donors. In this cohort, only TCR beta chains were sequenced, and detectable features were limited by the absence of alpha or paired-chain data. A later genetic analysis reported fewer N-insertions in productive TCRs among donors in an Asian-associated ancestry cluster than the roughly 620-donor mean. Three of the identified cytomegalovirus-associated TCR beta chains were confirmed in vitro to be specific for cytomegalovirus antigens. The study listed approximately 150 TCR beta chains as associated with cytomegalovirus. Immune exposure information for the cohort was limited to CMV serostatus. A further reported finding was that TCR beta sequences accurately predicted the HLA-A and HLA-B alleles for most subjects in the first cohort. Linkage disequilibrium might explain the correlated functional status among segregating V segments, but an unknown experimental factor could not be ruled out. Compared with equally common non-associated chains, HLA-associated TCR beta chains in a later analysis were more clonally expanded and had lower generation probabilities. In a later analysis, TCR association rates were found to vary across HLA loci, with the most associated TCRs seen for DRB1 alleles and the fewest for HLA-C alleles. Roughly uniform sequencing depth across donors was assumed in presence/absence analyses, although this assumption may not hold. Assigning TCR associations to individual alleles was difficult when HLA alleles, especially DR and DQ, strongly co-occurred. In a later genetic analysis, a missense DCLRE1C variant was associated with V-gene and J-gene trimming of TCR beta chains, and the association was replicated in an independent cohort. Because counts were too low, roughly 18 rarely observed V segments, including chromosome 9 orphons, were left out of the earlier analysis of some 600 of the donors. In both the original and validation cohorts, the classifier was reported to diagnose cytomegalovirus status with high specificity and sensitivity.

In total, 630 or so healthy bone marrow donors made up the cohort. Cohort members were all nominally healthy when sampled, although unrecorded immune exposures were likely present. The donor tested CMV seropositive and was one of the 289 seropositive cohort members. Every donor gave a peripheral blood sample, and the peripheral blood mononuclear cells from that sample were used for TCR beta sequencing. The Qiagen DNeasy Blood Extraction Kit was used to extract genomic DNA from the blood cell samples. Counted from cysteine to phenylalanine, this CDR3 has 12 amino acids. Only the CDR3 DNA is retained, 36 bases long and in frame from the first base. A distance of 7 bases separates the germline ends of V and J, which lose 2 bases and 4 bases respectively. The CDR1 and CDR2 encoded by the germline V gene (reference sequence) are SGHNT and YYREEE. Library preparation was by the immunoSEQ multiplex PCR assay. A mixture of 60 forward primers for TCR Vbeta segments and 13 reverse primers for TCR Jbeta segments was used in the multiplex PCR. The CDR3 region of rearranged TCR beta genes was amplified from genomic DNA by a multiplex PCR assay. The Illumina HiSeq System was used to sequence the amplified TCR beta libraries as 87-base-pair reads. Per the authors' processing: In a later analysis, about 80 million unique TCR beta chains were counted across the 650 to 700 repertoires, and roughly 11 million of these chains were shared by at least two donors. Raw reads were error-corrected and collapsed into unique sequences with a nearest-neighbor algorithm that merged closely related sequences to remove PCR and sequencing errors. Alignment of CDR3 sequences to IMGT reference sequences was used to assign V, D and J gene segments. Each retained sequence needed at least a six-nucleotide match to both a V gene segment and a J gene segment. A rearrangement was called productive if the CDR3 had no stop codons and remained in frame with V and J, and every other rearrangement was called non-productive. Following IMGT convention, CDR3 was defined as the stretch from the second conserved V-encoded cysteine up to the conserved J-encoded phenylalanine. In an earlier analysis of more than 550 of the donors, sequences lacking an unambiguous match to a single V gene segment were excluded. In an earlier analysis of several hundred of the donors, V segments were called functional above 56.7% productive rearrangements and were called segregating when the between-donor standard deviation exceeded 5%. A statistical classification framework was built to diagnose cytomegalovirus status from the catalog of TCR beta chain sequences. In a later analysis, V and J genes were assigned by comparing TCR nucleotide sequences against IMGT/GENE-DB human TR gene sequences. A later analysis assigned CDR3 sequences and most-parsimonious VDJ recombination scenarios with the TCRdist pipeline. In a later analysis, each TCR beta chain was defined by its CDR3 amino acid sequence together with its V-gene family, and reads lacking a unique V-gene family were excluded. A later analysis removed 592 highly shared, low-generation-probability nucleotide sequences to deal with suspected cross-contamination and a sequencing artifact. In a later analysis, a clonal expansion index was calculated for each public chain from normalized within-repertoire ranks of inferred template counts. A later analysis computed generation probabilities with a VDJ recombination model fitted to out-of-frame rearrangements, and checked the results against IGoR. In a later analysis, hypergeometric tests were used to score TCR-TCR, TCR-HLA and TCR-CMV co-occurrence, with a repertoire-size bias correction applied to TCR pairs. A later analysis estimated false discovery rates by permuting HLA or CMV assignments 20 times. A later analysis grouped co-occurring TCRs with DBSCAN, adding TCRdist sequence similarity when clustering within HLA-allele-positive subsets. Repertoires with fewer than 30,000 or more than 120,000 public chains, plus five repertoires with anomalous nucleotide sharing, were excluded from co-occurrence clustering. The table was pulled from immuneACCESS by TCRdb, which kept in-frame rearrangements only. Such tables lose some clones; where checked, under half of the loss comes from unresolved V genes, and the rest has no known cause. That table furnishes V, J and clone size, whereas the DNA furnished D and trimming. Within this sample are around 160,000 clones, with 65% to 70% of them counted one time only. The top ten clones comprise approximately 4.5% of the sample.

In the case of this clone: The clone's antigen remains unknown. Base qualities are not recorded, but no much larger clone differs from it by a single base. Other DNA sequences from this sample encode an identical CDR3 as well.

This clonotype originated in a young woman in good health and CMV-seropositive. The sequence links TRBV5-4 to TRBJ2-7; tentative D gene TRBD2, with 6 bases matching. What was sequenced was PBMCs. The bases read TGTGCCAGCAGCTTTGGAGGGTACGAGCAGTACTTC. This encodes CASSFGGYEQYF.